This is a list of T cell receptor beta chains from one sample in a study of early stage breast cancer tumors. Data came from immunoSEQ multiplex PCR; TCRdb stores just in-frame clones and leaves some out. The table includes approximately 50,000 clones, 60% to 85% detected once. Sample: blood. The receptor set was obtained from a person under 45 with breast cancer. Both conserved end residues are part of each CDR3. The D gene is left open where the match is weak. Clone size is not always given. Where it is, it says once, few, many or a class for expanded clones.

abundance	v_gene	d_gene	j_gene	CDR3nt	CDR3aa
-	TRBV25-1	-	TRBJ2-5	TGTGCCAGCAGTGCTACGGGGAAAGAGACCCAGTACTTC	CASSATGKETQYF
-	TRBV6-5	-	TRBJ1-1	TGTGCCAGCAGTTACTCTCCAGTGAACATGAACACTGAAGCTTTCTTT	CASSYSPVNMNTEAFF
-	TRBV7-8	TRBD2	TRBJ2-7	TGTGCCAGCAGCAAACTAGCGGGAGTTACGGAATGGCAGTACTTC	CASSKLAGVTEWQYF
-	TRBV6-6	TRBD1	TRBJ1-1	TGTGCCAGCAGGGTGGACAGGGACACTGAAGCTTTCTTT	CASRVDRDTEAFF
-	TRBV6-4	-	TRBJ2-6	TGTGCCAGCAGTCGGGACGTAAGCTCTGGGGCCAACGTCCTGACTTTC	CASSRDVSSGANVLTF
-	TRBV7-9	-	TRBJ1-1	TGTGCCAGCGGCCCCGGGGGGAACACTGAAGCTTTCTTT	CASGPGGNTEAFF
-	TRBV27	-	TRBJ2-1	TGTGCCAGCAGCTTATTCACAGGTCTGAGGGACCGGGACGAGCAGTTCTTC	CASSLFTGLRDRDEQFF
-	TRBV7-2	-	TRBJ1-1	TGTGCCAGCAGCTTAGATAAAGGTATTGAAGCTTTCTTT	CASSLDKGIEAFF
-	TRBV4-1	-	TRBJ2-3	TGCGCCAGCAGCCAAGATACTAACACAGATACGCAGTATTTT	CASSQDTNTDTQYF
-	TRBV2	-	TRBJ1-2	TGTGCCAGCAGTGAAGCGGCTATGGGCTTGAGGGGCTACACCTTC	CASSEAAMGLRGYTF
-	TRBV4-1	TRBD1	TRBJ2-3	TGCGCCAGCAGCCAAGAGGACAGGGGGCAACCAAAGGCGCAGTATTTT	CASSQEDRGQPKAQYF
-	TRBV7-6	TRBD1	TRBJ1-1	TGTGCCAGCAGCTCGGGACAGGGGAACACTGAAGCTTTCTTT	CASSSGQGNTEAFF
-	TRBV30	-	TRBJ1-3	TGTGCCTGGATGGGGGCGGCCTCTGGAAACACCATATATTTT	CAWMGAASGNTIYF
-	TRBV4-2	TRBD2	TRBJ2-7	TGTGCCAGCAGCCACAGAATGGGAGGGGTCTACGAGCAGTACTTC	CASSHRMGGVYEQYF
-	TRBV4-1	-	TRBJ2-3	TGCGCCAGCAGGCTACGTCCTAGCGAGGCAGATACGCAGTATTTT	CASRLRPSEADTQYF
-	TRBV18	-	TRBJ2-5	TGTGCCAGCTCACCAGCCCGGGGTGGAGAGACCCAGTACTTC	CASSPARGGETQYF
-	TRBV10-2	-	TRBJ2-2	TGCGCCAGCAATGGCCCTCCCGGGCCGCTACTTTACACCGGGGAGCTGTTTTTT	CASNGPPGPLLYTGELFF
few	TRBV4-1	TRBD2	TRBJ2-3	TGCGCCAGCAGCCATAATCTTTGGGAGGGAGACACAGATACGCAGTATTTT	CASSHNLWEGDTDTQYF
few	TRBV5-1	-	TRBJ2-5	TGCGCCAGCAGCCCGGCGGACCAAGAGACCCAGTACTTC	CASSPADQETQYF
-	TRBV6-1	TRBD1	TRBJ2-1	TGTGCCAGCAAGGACAGGACTGGTAATGAGCAGTTCTTC	CASKDRTGNEQFF
few	TRBV27	-	TRBJ1-5	TGTGCCAGCAGTTATGTGGGGGGAAGTCAGCCCCAGCATTTT	CASSYVGGSQPQHF